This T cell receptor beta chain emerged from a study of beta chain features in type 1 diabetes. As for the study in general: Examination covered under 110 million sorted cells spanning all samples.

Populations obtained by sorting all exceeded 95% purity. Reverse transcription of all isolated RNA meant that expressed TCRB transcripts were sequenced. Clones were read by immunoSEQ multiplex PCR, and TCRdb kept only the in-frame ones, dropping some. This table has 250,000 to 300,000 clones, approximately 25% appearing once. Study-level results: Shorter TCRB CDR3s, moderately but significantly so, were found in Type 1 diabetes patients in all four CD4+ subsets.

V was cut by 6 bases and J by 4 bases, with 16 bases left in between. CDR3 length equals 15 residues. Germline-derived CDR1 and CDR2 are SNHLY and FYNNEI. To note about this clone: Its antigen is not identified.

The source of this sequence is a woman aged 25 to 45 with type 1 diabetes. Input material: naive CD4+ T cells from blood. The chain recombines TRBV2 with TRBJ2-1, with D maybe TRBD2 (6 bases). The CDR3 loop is CASRGLSGDYNEQFF. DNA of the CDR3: TGTGCCAGCAGGGGCTTGTCGGGGGATTACAATGAGCAGTTCTTC.